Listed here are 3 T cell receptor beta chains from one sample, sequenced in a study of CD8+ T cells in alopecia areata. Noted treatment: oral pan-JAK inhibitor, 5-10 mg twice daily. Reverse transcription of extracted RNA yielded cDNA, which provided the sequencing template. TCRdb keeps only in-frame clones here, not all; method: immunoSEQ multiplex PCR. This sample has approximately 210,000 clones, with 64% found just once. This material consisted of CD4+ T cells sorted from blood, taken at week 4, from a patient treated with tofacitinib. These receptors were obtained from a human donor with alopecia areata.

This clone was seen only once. This CDR3 reads CASSQTKKETQYF. Written as DNA, the CDR3 is TGTGCCAGCAGTCAGACCAAGAAAGAGACCCAGTACTTC. V and J are TRBV2 and TRBJ2-5; D is undetermined. Germline assignment: CDR1 SNHLY and CDR2 FYNNEI. The V gene lost 5 bases and the J gene lost 3 bases, with 10 bases spanning the gap. The CDR3 is 13 residues long.

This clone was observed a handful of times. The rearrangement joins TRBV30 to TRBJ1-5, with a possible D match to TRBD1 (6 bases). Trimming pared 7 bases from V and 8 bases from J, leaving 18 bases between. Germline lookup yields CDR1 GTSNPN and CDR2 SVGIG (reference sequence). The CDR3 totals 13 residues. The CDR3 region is CASRGQPSEPQHF. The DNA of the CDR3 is TGTGCCTCCCGGGGGCAGCCCTCGGAGCCCCAGCATTTT.

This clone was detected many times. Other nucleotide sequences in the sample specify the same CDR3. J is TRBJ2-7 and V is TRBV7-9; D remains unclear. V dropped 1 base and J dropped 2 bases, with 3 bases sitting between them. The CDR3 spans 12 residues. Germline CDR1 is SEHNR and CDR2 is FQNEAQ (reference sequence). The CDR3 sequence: CASSLGAYEQYF. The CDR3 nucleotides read TGTGCCAGCAGCTTAGGGGCCTACGAGCAGTACTTC.